The subject of this entry is one TCR beta chain. Its cognate antigen is unknown. Produced via immunoSEQ multiplex PCR; TCRdb's table is partial and in-frame only. The table has millions of clones, 95% seen once; the top ten hold roughly 0.13%. The data derive from a study of shared clonotypes between healthy human individuals. Study-level results: What limited the represented genetic and exposure-history diversity was the small number of donors. Sequencing of the sorted subsets was shown by rarefaction to be incomplete despite large depth. Several donors had around 5% of their naive CD4 clonotypes in common.

Everyone who donated was a Caucasian adult who lived in Nashville, Tennessee. The CDR3 extends over 18 amino acids. The V end lost 4 bases, the J end lost 2 bases, and 20 bases lay between the germline ends. Germline V gene sequence: CDR1 SGHTA, CDR2 FQGTGA. The clonotype originates from a man younger than 35 in good health. Material: naive CD4+ T cells sorted from blood. Indicated subset: CD45RA+ positively selected. V and J are TRBV7-3 and TRBJ2-2, with D perhaps TRBD2 (6 bases). CDR3 in DNA: TGTGCCAGCAGCTCGACCCGGGACTCTCACATTAACACCGGGGAGCTGTTTTTT. Its protein is CASSSTRDSHINTGELFF.